A single sample gave rise to the 27 T cell receptor beta chains below, sequenced in a study of response to subunit inactivated influenza vaccine. In TCRdb, the RT-PCR reads were re-called with MiXCR into one record per CDR3 protein. This table has some 600,000 distinct CDR3 sequences, around 15% appearing once. The source material was PBMCs from blood, sampled less than 15 days before vaccination. These receptors were collected from a man aged 45-60 years who received an inactivated influenza vaccine.

Ten or more counts support this clonotype. CDR3 sequence reads: CASSFNGEDTQYF. The CDR3, as DNA: TGTGCCAGCAGTTTTAATGGAGAGGATACGCAGTATTTT. This sequence joins TRBV12-3 or TRBV12-4 and TRBJ2-3; D gene uncertain. V was cut by 3 bases and J by 6 bases, with 10 bases left in between. This CDR3 contains 13 residues.

This clonotype was recorded many times. V is TRBV4-2 and J is TRBJ1-2, with D unclear. The CDR3 extends over 14 amino acids. CDR1 is LGHNA and CDR2 is YNFKEQ in the germline V gene. V shed 0 bases and J shed 9 bases, with 14 bases lying between them. The CDR3 coding sequence is TGTGCCAGCAGCCAAGATTGGCCAGCAAGGAGCTACACCTTC. As protein: CASSQDWPARSYTF.

This clonotype was counted ten times or more. The V and J genes are TRBV29-1 and TRBJ1-5; D gene unclear. V gave up 4 bases and J gave up 3 bases, with 7 bases separating them. CDR3 length: 12 amino acids. The germline V gene encodes CDR1 SQVTM and CDR2 ANQGSEA. CDR3 in DNA: TGCAGCGTTGTCGAGGCCAATCAGCCCCAGCATTTT. Translated: CSVVEANQPQHF.

In this sample, this clonotype turned up a few times. The rearrangement uses TRBV20-1 and TRBJ2-1; 10 bases are shared with TRBD2. The V and J ends lost 4 bases and 9 bases, in that order; junction bases with no gene match: 9. This CDR3 is 14 amino acids long. The germline V gene has CDR1 DFQATT and CDR2 SNEGSKA (reference sequence). The CDR3 bases are TGCAGTGCTATAGCCGGGACTAGCGTTAGTGAGCAGTTCTTC. Amino acids: CSAIAGTSVSEQFF.

This clonotype was counted a few times. This chain links TRBV20-1 with TRBJ2-7; the D is unclear. CDR1 and CDR2 from the germline V gene are DFQATT and SNEGSKA (reference sequence). The CDR3 runs 13 residues. The CDR3 sequence is CRSFGLSSYEQYF. CDR3 nucleotide sequence: TGCAGATCCTTTGGGTTAAGCTCCTACGAGCAGTACTTC.

This clonotype was recorded many times. The V call is TRBV5-1, the J call TRBJ2-1, with TRBD1 matching over 10 bases. The CDR3 has 14 amino acids. Germline V gene sequence: CDR1 SGHRS, CDR2 YFSETQ. After removal of 3 bases from V and 10 bases from J, the junction contained 7 bases not matched to a gene. The CDR3, as DNA: TGCGCCAGCAGCTGGGTCGGACAGGGGGACGAGCAGTTCTTC. As protein: CASSWVGQGDEQFF.

A few counts support this clonotype. J is TRBJ2-7 and V is TRBV4-1; TRBD1 might be the D (6 bases). Deletions cut 0 bases from V and 4 bases from J, with 16 bases between. Germline CDR1 is MGHRA and CDR2 is YSYEKL. This CDR3 is 16 amino acids long. CDR3 nucleotide sequence: TGCGCCAGCAGCCAAGAAAATCCGGGACACGGATACGAGCAGTACTTC. Protein product: CASSQENPGHGYEQYF.

V is TRBV6-1 and J is TRBJ2-1; 7 bases are shared with TRBD2. CDR3 length: 14 amino acids. V shed 1 base, J shed 6 bases, and the junction held 3 bases outside the gene matches. The germline CDR1 and CDR2 sequences are MNHNS and SASEGT. In nucleotides, the CDR3 is TGTGCCAGCAGTGAAGGGACTAGATCCAATGAGCAGTTCTTC. Translated: CASSEGTRSNEQFF.

V is TRBV7-2 and J is TRBJ2-1, with 10 bases matching TRBD2. Germline values: CDR1 SGHTA, CDR2 FQGNSA. CDR3 length equals 15 residues. V lost 1 base, J lost 7 bases, and 4 bases stayed unmatched. CDR3 sequence reads: CASSLVTSGKNEQFF. CDR3 sequence (DNA): TGTGCCAGCAGCTTAGTAACTAGCGGGAAAAATGAGCAGTTCTTC.

This clonotype was counted between two and nine times. The chain joins TRBV3-1 to TRBJ2-7, with D perhaps matching TRBD1 or TRBD2 (5 bases each). The V gene lost 1 base and the J gene lost 7 bases, with 14 bases spanning the gap. The CDR3 extends over 14 amino acids. Germline loops: CDR1 LGHDT, CDR2 YNNKEL (reference sequence). Here the CDR3 DNA reads TGTGCCAGCAGCCAAGTTGAGGTGAGGGGTGAGCAGTACTTC. The encoded protein is CASSQVEVRGEQYF.

This chain connects TRBV11-2 to TRBJ1-6, with D hard to call. Germline loops: CDR1 SGHAT, CDR2 FQNNGV. V lost 0 bases and J lost 3, with 6 bases in between. The CDR3 is 15 residues long. The CDR3 is CASSLESNYNSPLHF. CDR3 in DNA: TGTGCCAGCAGCTTAGAAAGCAACTATAATTCACCCCTCCACTTT.

This clonotype was seen a handful of times. This chain uses TRBV29-1 with TRBJ2-7, with 7 bases matching TRBD1. CDR3 size: 15 residues. Trimming cost V 0 bases and J 3 bases; bases outside gene matches: 8. Looked up from germline, CDR1 is SQVTM and CDR2 is ANQGSEA. This CDR3 reads CSVEDFTGTDYEQYF. For the CDR3, the DNA is TGCAGCGTTGAAGATTTCACCGGGACAGACTACGAGCAGTACTTC.

The gene calls are TRBV15 and TRBJ2-1; no firm D call. Germline values: CDR1 LNHNV, CDR2 YYDKDF (reference sequence). V was trimmed by 5 bases and J by 6 bases, leaving 17 bases between them. CDR3 size: 15 residues. The CDR3 DNA sequence: TGTGCCACCAGCTCCTCCGGGCACGGGCTCAATGAGCAGTTCTTC. Translation gives CATSSSGHGLNEQFF.

The CDR3 region has the DNA TGTGCCAGCAGCCAAGACCTAGCCGCCTACGAGCAGTACTTC. Translating it yields CASSQDLAAYEQYF. This rearrangement joins TRBV4-2 to TRBJ2-7; TRBD2 is a possible D gene (5 bases). The V end was cut by 0 bases, the J end by 2 bases, with 8 bases between. The CDR3 is 14 amino acids. CDR1 and CDR2 (germline): LGHNA, YNFKEQ.

There are a few counts of this clonotype. This sequence joins TRBV7-9 and TRBJ2-7; TRBD1 might be the D (5 bases). The CDR3 is made up of 14 amino acids. V dropped 5 bases and J dropped 5 bases, with 16 bases sitting between them. Per the germline V gene, CDR1 is SEHNR and CDR2 is FQNEAQ (reference sequence). CDR3 nucleotide sequence: TGTGCCAGCAGCCAAGGCAGGGCGCCCCACGAGCAGTACTTC. Its protein product is CASSQGRAPHEQYF.

Only a few counts were recorded for this clonotype. V usage is TRBV20-1 and J usage is TRBJ2-5; no definite D call. Germline CDR1 DFQATT, CDR2 SNEGSKA (reference sequence). This CDR3 contains 10 residues. Trimming cost V 3 bases and J 6 bases, with 5 bases left between them. The chain's CDR3 is CSASYQTQYF. The CDR3 DNA follows: TGCAGTGCTAGCTATCAGACCCAGTACTTC.

This clonotype was recorded many times. The genes are TRBV12-3 or TRBV12-4 and TRBJ2-1, with TRBD1 identical over 11 bases. V shed 2 bases, J shed 6 bases, and the junction held 3 bases outside the gene matches. The CDR3 is made up of 15 amino acids. The CDR3 region is CASSLRDRGSNEQFF. CDR3 DNA: TGTGCCAGCAGTTTACGGGACAGGGGGAGCAATGAGCAGTTCTTC.

The chain employs TRBV20-1 and TRBJ2-1, with 7 bases lining up with TRBD2. Germline CDR1 reads DFQATT; CDR2 reads SNEGSKA (reference sequence). There are 15 residues in the CDR3. V lost 0 bases, J lost 10 bases, and 12 bases stayed unmatched. The DNA for the CDR3 is TGCAGTGCTAGAGATGGTTCTAGCGGATACGGGGAGCAGTTCTTC. This sequence encodes CSARDGSSGYGEQFF.

The CDR3 nucleotides are TGTGCCAGCAGCTCCCAAACAGAGAAAAACATTCAGTACTTC. Amino acid sequence: CASSSQTEKNIQYF. The J gene is TRBJ2-4, the V gene TRBV5-6; D uncertain. The CDR3 has 14 amino acids. The germline V and J ends were trimmed by 3 bases and 4 bases, with 11 bases remaining between them. Looked up from germline, CDR1 is SGHDT and CDR2 is YYEEEE.

This clonotype appeared many times. The chain joins TRBV20-1 to TRBJ2-1, with 8 bases fitting TRBD2. CDR1 and CDR2 (germline): DFQATT, SNEGSKA (reference sequence). The CDR3 has 13 residues. V lost 3 bases, J lost 6 bases, and 4 bases stayed unmatched. The CDR3 nucleotides are TGCAGTGCTAGTAGCGGGATCTCCAATGAGCAGTTCTTC. It yields the protein CSASSGISNEQFF.

The gene calls are TRBV9 and TRBJ2-2; 8 bases fit TRBD1. V lost 0 bases, J lost 4 bases, and 11 bases stayed unmatched. CDR3 length equals 18 residues. CDR1 SGDLS and CDR2 YYNGEE come from the germline V gene. CDR3 nucleotides: TGTGCCAGCAGCGTAGAACAGGGGGAAGTGCGGGTCACCGGGGAGCTGTTTTTT. Its translation: CASSVEQGEVRVTGELFF.

A few counts support this clonotype. Here the CDR3 reads CASSLEGTGVTGELFF. The CDR3 DNA is TGTGCCAGCAGCTTGGAGGGGACAGGGGTCACCGGGGAGCTGTTTTTT. This sequence joins TRBV5-6 and TRBJ2-2; 10 bases match TRBD1. Losses at the gene ends were 0 bases for V and 4 bases for J; bases not matched to a gene: 3. CDR1 is SGHDT, CDR2 YYEEEE, per germline. The CDR3 contains 16 residues.

The chain links TRBV20-1 to TRBJ1-5; D gene uncertain. Trimming shortened V by 5 bases and J by 7 bases, and 15 bases separated the two germline ends. The CDR3 extends over 13 amino acids. The germline gives CDR1 DFQATT, CDR2 SNEGSKA (reference sequence). The CDR3 coding sequence is TGCAGTGCTGGACCGACTGGCGGACAGCCCCAGCATTTT. Amino acids: CSAGPTGGQPQHF.

The chain links TRBV12-3 or TRBV12-4 to TRBJ2-1, with TRBD2 identical over 13 bases. The CDR3 spans 16 residues. V trimming: 6 bases; J trimming: 9 bases; junction bases outside the gene matches: 11. Written as DNA, the CDR3 is TGTGCCAGCAGCCCTGGACTAGCGGGGGAGGGAGGTGAGCAGTTCTTC. Encoded protein: CASSPGLAGEGGEQFF.

V usage is TRBV5-1 and J usage is TRBJ1-2, with 7 positions matching TRBD1. Germline CDR1 SGHRS, CDR2 YFSETQ. The CDR3 totals 12 residues. Trimming cost V 4 bases and J 8 bases; bases outside gene matches: 5. In DNA, the CDR3 is TGCGCCAGCAGCACCCGACAGGGAGGCTACACCTTC. Translating it yields CASSTRQGGYTF. The full variable domain, its missing parts supplied by reference TRBV5-1 and TRBJ1-2, is KAGVTQTPRYLIKTRGQQVTLSCSPISGHRSVSWYQQTPGQGLQFLFEYFSETQRNKGNFPGRFSGRQFSNSRSEMNVSTLELGDSALYLCASSTRQGGYTFGSGTRLTVV.

This chain joins TRBV4-2 and TRBJ2-3, with TRBD1 matching 8 bases. V lost 1 base and J lost 2; bases outside the gene matches: 8. The length of the CDR3 is 17 residues. CDR1 is LGHNA and CDR2 is YNFKEQ in the germline V gene. CDR3 loop: CASSQVPQGGPTDTQYF. As DNA, the CDR3 is TGTGCCAGCAGCCAAGTTCCACAGGGGGGCCCCACAGATACGCAGTATTTT.

This clonotype was found once. This rearrangement joins TRBV28 to TRBJ2-1, with D tentatively TRBD1 (6 bases). Germline V gene sequence: CDR1 MDHEN, CDR2 SYDVKM. The germline V and J ends were trimmed by 4 bases and 7 bases, with 23 bases remaining between them. The CDR3 loop spans 17 amino acids. CDR3 DNA sequence: TGTGCCAGCAGTTCACCTACCGGGACAAGGGGCCGGAATGAGCAGTTCTTC. It specifies CASSSPTGTRGRNEQFF.